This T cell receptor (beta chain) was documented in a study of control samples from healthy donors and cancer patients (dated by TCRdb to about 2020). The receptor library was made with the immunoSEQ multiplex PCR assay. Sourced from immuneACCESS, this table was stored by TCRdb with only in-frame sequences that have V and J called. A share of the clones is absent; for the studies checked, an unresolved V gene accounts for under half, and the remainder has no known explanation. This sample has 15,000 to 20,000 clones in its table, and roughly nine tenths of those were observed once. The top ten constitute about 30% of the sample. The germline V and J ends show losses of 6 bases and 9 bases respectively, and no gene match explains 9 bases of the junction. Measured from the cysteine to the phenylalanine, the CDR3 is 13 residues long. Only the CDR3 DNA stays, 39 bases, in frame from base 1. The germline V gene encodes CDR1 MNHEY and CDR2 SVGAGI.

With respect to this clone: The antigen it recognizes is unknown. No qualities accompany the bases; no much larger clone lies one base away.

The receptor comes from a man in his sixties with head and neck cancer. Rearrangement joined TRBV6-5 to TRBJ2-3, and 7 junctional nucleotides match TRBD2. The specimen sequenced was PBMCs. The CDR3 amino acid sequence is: CASRPPGRETQYF. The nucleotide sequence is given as TGTGCCAGCAGACCCCCGGGGAGGGAGACGCAGTATTTT.